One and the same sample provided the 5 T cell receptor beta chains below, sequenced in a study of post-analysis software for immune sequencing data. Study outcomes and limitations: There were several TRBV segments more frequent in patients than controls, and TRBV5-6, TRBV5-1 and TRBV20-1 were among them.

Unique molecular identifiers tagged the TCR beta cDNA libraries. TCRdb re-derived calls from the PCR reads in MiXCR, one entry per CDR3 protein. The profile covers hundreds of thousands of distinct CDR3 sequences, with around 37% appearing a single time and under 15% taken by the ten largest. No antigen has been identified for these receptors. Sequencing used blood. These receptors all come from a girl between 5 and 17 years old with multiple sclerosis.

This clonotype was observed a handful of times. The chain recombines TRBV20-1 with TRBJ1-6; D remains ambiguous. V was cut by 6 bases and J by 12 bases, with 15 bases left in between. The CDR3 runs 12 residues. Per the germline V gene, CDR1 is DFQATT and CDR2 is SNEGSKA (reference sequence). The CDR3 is CSAPRHAVPLHF. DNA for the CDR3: TGCAGTGCCCCCAGACACGCCGTACCCCTCCACTTT.

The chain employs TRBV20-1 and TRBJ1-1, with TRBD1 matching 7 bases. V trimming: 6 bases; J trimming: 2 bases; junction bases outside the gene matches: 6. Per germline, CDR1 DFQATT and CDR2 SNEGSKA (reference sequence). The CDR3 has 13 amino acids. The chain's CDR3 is CSADQGENTEAFF. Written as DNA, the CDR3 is TGCAGTGCCGACCAGGGGGAAAACACTGAAGCTTTCTTT.

The CDR3 spells CASSRPLAGNNEQFF. CDR3 in DNA: TGTGCCAGTAGTAGACCCTTAGCGGGTAACAATGAGCAGTTCTTC. V and J are TRBV19 and TRBJ2-1; TRBD2 agrees at 7 bases. After removal of 4 bases from V and 5 bases from J, the junction contained 8 bases not matched to a gene. This CDR3 is built from 15 residues. Germline V gene sequence: CDR1 LNHDA, CDR2 SQIVND (reference sequence).

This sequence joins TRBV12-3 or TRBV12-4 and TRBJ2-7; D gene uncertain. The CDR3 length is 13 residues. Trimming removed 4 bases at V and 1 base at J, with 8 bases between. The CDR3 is CASSSWGSYEQYF. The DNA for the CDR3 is TGTGCCAGCAGTTCGTGGGGTTCCTACGAGCAGTACTTC.

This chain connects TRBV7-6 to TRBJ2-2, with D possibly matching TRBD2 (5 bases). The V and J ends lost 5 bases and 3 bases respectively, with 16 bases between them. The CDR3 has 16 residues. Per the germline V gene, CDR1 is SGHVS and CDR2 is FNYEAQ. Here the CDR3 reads CASSPGGLTDTGELFF. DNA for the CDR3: TGTGCCAGCAGCCCGGGCGGGCTAACGGACACCGGGGAGCTGTTTTTT.